A single sample gave rise to the 28 T cell receptor beta chains below, sequenced in a study of glioma-infiltrating T cells. The iRepertoire nested amplicon-rescue multiplex PCR amplified TCR alpha and beta CDR3s from RNA. One entry per CDR3 protein results from TCRdb running MiXCR on the multiplex PCR reads. The data contain 300,000 to 450,000 distinct CDR3 sequences, 41% of them singletons. Source material: glioma tissue, nonneoplastic brain tissue, or PBMCs (not recorded which). The source is a human donor with low-grade glioma or glioblastoma, undergoing nonglioma brain surgery, or in good health (not recorded which).

In this sample, this clonotype turned up many times. The rearrangement joins TRBV28 to TRBJ2-1; 10 bases are shared with TRBD2. V lost 5 bases to trimming and J lost 5 bases; unmatched junction nucleotides: 6. Germline V lookup: CDR1 MDHEN, CDR2 SYDVKM. The CDR3 covers 15 residues. The CDR3 sequence is CASSTRLAGHNEQFF. As DNA, the CDR3 is TGTGCCAGCAGTACGCGACTAGCGGGCCACAATGAGCAGTTCTTC.

The chain couples TRBV20-1 to TRBJ2-1; TRBD1 matches at 9 bases. The V and J ends lost 1 base and 5 bases, in that order; junction bases with no gene match: 6. Germline lookup yields CDR1 DFQATT and CDR2 SNEGSKA (reference sequence). This CDR3 has 15 residues. The CDR3 DNA sequence: TGCAGTGCTAGAGTCACAGGGGGCGTCGACAATGAGCAGTTCTTC. As protein: CSARVTGGVDNEQFF.

V is TRBV2 and J is TRBJ2-4, with D hard to call. V dropped 6 bases and J dropped 2 bases, with 14 bases sitting between them. Germline CDR1 SNHLY, CDR2 FYNNEI. This CDR3 is 15 amino acids long. CDR3 sequence: CASSYHLGPKNIQYF. The CDR3 coding sequence is TGTGCCAGCAGCTACCACCTAGGTCCCAAAAACATTCAGTACTTC.

Concerning this clonotype: A much larger clone lies one base from this, so it may be a read error. The CDR3 DNA follows: TGCAGTGCCTTGGACAGGTGGCTATCAGATACGCAGTATTTT. Protein product: CSALDRWLSDTQYF. The rearrangement uses TRBV20-1 and TRBJ2-3; TRBD1 agrees at 7 bases. The CDR3 totals 14 residues. CDR1 is DFQATT and CDR2 is SNEGSKA in the germline V gene (reference sequence). Trimming cost V 6 bases and J 4 bases; bases outside gene matches: 10.

V is TRBV20-1 and J is TRBJ1-1; the match to TRBD1 covers 8 bases. Germline-derived CDR1 and CDR2 are DFQATT and SNEGSKA (reference sequence). The CDR3 totals 14 residues. V shed 3 bases and J 4 bases; nucleotides not matched to a gene: 7. CDR3 DNA sequence: TGCAGTGCTAGGTCAGGGGGCTGGGTCACTGAAGCTTTCTTT. This translates into CSARSGGWVTEAFF.

A note on this clonotype: This may arise from a read error, as a much more abundant clone is one base away. The chain employs TRBV27 and TRBJ2-7; D is perhaps TRBD1 (6 bases). Per the germline V gene, CDR1 is MNHEY and CDR2 is SMNVEV (reference sequence). The CDR3 runs to 14 residues. Trimming left V 5 bases short and J 7 bases short, with 18 bases between. CDR3 region: CASSPQGFYNEQYF. CDR3 coding DNA: TGTGCCAGCAGTCCACAGGGTTTCTACAATGAGCAGTACTTC.

V and J are TRBV20-1 and TRBJ2-1; 8 bases are shared with TRBD2. The J call is uncertain, as TRBJ2-7 better fits the DNA end. The CDR3 is 14 residues long. Germline V CDR1 and CDR2: DFQATT, SNEGSKA (reference sequence). CDR3 DNA: TGCAGTGCTAGTCCACCCGGGAGGGCCTACGAGCAGTACTTC. Residues: CSASPPGRAYEQYF.

The J gene is TRBJ2-1, the V gene TRBV12-3 or TRBV12-4; 8 nucleotides match TRBD2. There are 15 residues in the CDR3. The V gene end was trimmed by 3 bases and the J gene end by 8 bases; junction bases not matched to a gene: 9. CDR3 in DNA: TGTGCCAGCAGTTTTAACGGGAGGGCCTCGGATGAGCAGTTCTTC. This sequence encodes CASSFNGRASDEQFF.

This clonotype has a count of ten or more. The chain is built from TRBV4-3 and TRBJ2-3, with D unclear. V was trimmed by 4 bases and J by 2 bases, leaving 7 bases between them. The CDR3 spans 13 residues. Per the germline V gene, CDR1 is LGHNA and CDR2 is YSLEER. This chain's CDR3 is CASSRFLTDTQYF. Here the CDR3 DNA reads TGCGCCAGCAGCCGGTTCCTCACAGATACGCAGTATTTT.

The chain is built from TRBV20-1 and TRBJ1-1; the D gene is possibly TRBD1 (5 bases). Germline V gene data show CDR1 as DFQATT and CDR2 as SNEGSKA (reference sequence). The length of the CDR3 is 15 residues. V gave up 2 bases and J gave up 3 bases, with 16 bases separating them. The CDR3 nucleotides read TGCAGTGCTAGAAATGAGGGGCTTTCGGACACTGAAGCTTTCTTT. Translation: CSARNEGLSDTEAFF.

This chain uses TRBV18 with TRBJ2-7; possibly TRBD1 for D (6 bases). The CDR3 contains 17 residues. Germline CDR1 reads KGHSH; CDR2 reads LQKENI. Trimming removed 3 bases at V and 0 bases at J, with 18 bases between. DNA for the CDR3: TGTGCCAGCTCACCCCAGGGGATGTTTTTCCCCTCCTACGAGCAGTACTTC. It yields the protein CASSPQGMFFPSYEQYF.

The J gene is TRBJ2-2, the V gene TRBV28, with TRBD2 identical over 8 bases. The V gene end was trimmed by 3 bases and the J gene end by 4 bases; junction bases not matched to a gene: 10. The CDR3 is 17 residues long. CDR1 is MDHEN, CDR2 SYDVKM, per germline. The CDR3 DNA reads as TGTGCCAGCAGTTTGAGTTGGGGGCTAGCGGGCACCGGGGAGCTGTTTTTT. Translation: CASSLSWGLAGTGELFF.

This clonotype has a count of ten or more. The chain joins TRBV28 to TRBJ2-1, with 10 positions matching TRBD2. The CDR3 sequence is 18 residues long. CDR1 is MDHEN and CDR2 is SYDVKM in the germline V gene. The V gene end was trimmed by 4 bases and the J gene end by 4 bases; junction bases not matched to a gene: 13. The CDR3 region is CASSSIHLAGVGYNEQFF. The CDR3 DNA sequence: TGTGCCAGCAGTTCGATCCACCTAGCGGGAGTAGGTTACAATGAGCAGTTCTTC.

In regard to this clonotype: It may be a read error: a sequence one base away is much more abundant. This chain uses TRBV12-3 or TRBV12-4 with TRBJ2-3; a possible D gene is TRBD2 (7 bases). The CDR3 length is 17 residues. Trimming pared 6 bases from V and 4 bases from J, leaving 23 bases between. The CDR3 sequence: CASSRLGGAGFPDTQYF. CDR3 in DNA: TGTGCCAGCAGCCGTCTTGGGGGGGCAGGGTTCCCAGATACGCAGTATTTT.

This clonotype was observed a handful of times. This sequence joins TRBV4-2 and TRBJ2-3, with 7 positions matching TRBD2. Per germline, CDR1 LGHNA and CDR2 YNFKEQ. The CDR3 sequence is 18 residues long. Germline trimming cut 1 base from V and 0 bases from J; bases unmatched to any gene: 10. CDR3 residues: CASSQVGLASGSTDTQYF. CDR3 coding DNA: TGTGCCAGCAGCCAAGTTGGGTTGGCTAGCGGAAGCACAGATACGCAGTATTTT.

The chain joins TRBV28 to TRBJ1-2, with D possibly matching TRBD1 (6 bases). This CDR3 has 13 residues. Germline values: CDR1 MDHEN, CDR2 SYDVKM. Trimming took 8 bases from V and 4 from J, leaving 14 bases between them. In nucleotides, the CDR3 is TGTGCCAGCCGTCAGGGGTCCTTCTATGGCTACACCTTC. Translating gives CASRQGSFYGYTF.

With respect to this clonotype: A much more abundant neighbour one base away suggests this may be a read error. CDR3 in DNA: TGTGCCAGCAGCCCGGACAGGGACTATGGCTACACCTTC. It codes for CASSPDRDYGYTF. The rearrangement uses TRBV7-2 and TRBJ1-2; 8 bases line up with TRBD1. The CDR3 has 13 amino acids. Germline lookup yields CDR1 SGHTA and CDR2 FQGNSA. The V gene end was trimmed by 5 bases and the J gene end by 3 bases; junction bases not matched to a gene: 2.

As for this clonotype: Given a much more abundant clone one base away, this may be a read error. The chain is built from TRBV15 and TRBJ2-7; D is perhaps TRBD1 (6 bases). CDR1 and CDR2 (germline): LNHNV, YYDKDF (reference sequence). The CDR3 loop spans 13 amino acids. CDR3 protein: CATGRDPGDEQYF. The DNA for the CDR3 is TGTGCCACCGGCAGAGACCCAGGGGACGAGCAGTACTTC.

This clonotype showed up just a few times. This chain joins TRBV18 and TRBJ1-1; D is unresolved. Trimming removed 3 bases from V and 3 bases from J, with 8 bases in between. Germline assignment: CDR1 KGHSH and CDR2 LQKENI. The CDR3 has 13 residues. The CDR3 loop is CASSPQEYTEAFF. The CDR3 nucleotides read TGTGCCAGCTCACCCCAAGAGTACACTGAAGCTTTCTTT.

A word on this clonotype: Its ends do not fully match the called genes, so a read error is possible. The J gene is TRBJ2-1, the V gene TRBV7-9; D is possibly TRBD2 (6 bases). This CDR3 is 15 amino acids long. Germline CDR1 and CDR2: SEHNR and FQNEAQ (reference sequence). The chain's CDR3 is CAGSLPGLPMDEQFF. CDR3 bases: TGTGCCGGCAGCTTACCGGGACTCCCGATGGATGAGCAGTTCTTC.

A note on this clonotype: One base away lies a much larger clone, so this may be a sequencing read error. The chain joins TRBV28 to TRBJ2-5; 9 nucleotides line up with TRBD2. CDR1 and CDR2 from the germline V gene are MDHEN and SYDVKM. Germline trimming cut 4 bases from V and 6 bases from J; bases unmatched to any gene: 9. The CDR3 is 15 amino acids. The CDR3 protein is CASSSPQTSGQTQYF. For the CDR3, the DNA is TGTGCCAGCAGTTCCCCCCAGACTAGCGGACAGACCCAGTACTTC.

There are many counts of this clonotype. The chain has TRBV20-1 and TRBJ2-7, with D hard to call. The CDR3 has 14 amino acids. Looked up from germline, CDR1 is DFQATT and CDR2 is SNEGSKA (reference sequence). V gave up 5 bases and J gave up 0 bases, with 14 bases separating them. CDR3 sequence reads: CSAHPRAISYEQYF. For the CDR3, the DNA is TGCAGTGCTCACCCCCGGGCTATCTCCTACGAGCAGTACTTC.

Comments on this clonotype: A read error may explain this, as a much larger clone is one base away. This chain links TRBV27 with TRBJ2-7, with D perhaps matching TRBD1 (5 bases). V dropped 8 bases and J dropped 2 bases, with 10 bases sitting between them. The length of the CDR3 is 12 residues. The germline CDR1 and CDR2 sequences are MNHEY and SMNVEV (reference sequence). CDR3 amino acids: CASSKGPYEQYF. As DNA, the CDR3 is TGTGCCAGCTCAAAGGGGCCCTACGAGCAGTACTTC.

This clonotype was found a few times. This chain connects TRBV29-1 to TRBJ2-7; no clear D. V was cut by 5 bases and J by 0 bases, with 11 bases left in between. CDR1 and CDR2 (germline): SQVTM, ANQGSEA. CDR3 size: 13 residues. In DNA, the CDR3 is TGCAGCGTTCGGGCAGGAAGCTCCTACGAGCAGTACTTC. It specifies CSVRAGSSYEQYF.

This clonotype was picked up many times. The chain employs TRBV27 and TRBJ2-7; 9 bases line up with TRBD1. This CDR3 comprises 17 residues. Per the germline V gene, CDR1 is MNHEY and CDR2 is SMNVEV (reference sequence). Trimming cost V 1 base and J 5 bases; bases outside gene matches: 12. The CDR3 DNA sequence: TGTGCCAGCAGTTTATTAGGCTTTTCCAGGACAGGGGACGAGCAGTACTTC. Translation: CASSLLGFSRTGDEQYF.

The chain recombines TRBV20-1 with TRBJ1-4, with 10 bases that match TRBD1. This CDR3 has 16 amino acids. With V trimmed by 1 base and J by 6 bases, 8 bases remained unmatched. Germline V lookup: CDR1 DFQATT, CDR2 SNEGSKA (reference sequence). The CDR3 DNA is TGCAGTGCTAGAGGTTTCCGGGACAGGGGTCATGAAAAACTGTTTTTT. The encoded protein is CSARGFRDRGHEKLFF.

With respect to this clonotype: A much larger clone sits a single nucleotide away, making a read error possible. The chain carries TRBV7-2 and TRBJ2-1; TRBD1 matches at 7 bases. Germline CDR1 SGHTA, CDR2 FQGNSA. V shed 2 bases, J shed 9 bases, and the junction held 7 bases outside the gene matches. This CDR3 has 14 amino acids. The CDR3 DNA reads as TGTGCCAGCAGCTTATTCGTCGGGGACAGTGAGCAGTTCTTC. Amino acids: CASSLFVGDSEQFF.

The chain joins TRBV28 to TRBJ2-5; no definite D call. This CDR3 is 14 amino acids long. Trimming pared 2 bases from V and 5 bases from J, leaving 12 bases between. CDR1 MDHEN and CDR2 SYDVKM come from the germline V gene. The CDR3 is CASSLRFRSETQYF. Written as DNA, the CDR3 is TGTGCCAGCAGTTTAAGGTTTCGGAGTGAGACCCAGTACTTC.